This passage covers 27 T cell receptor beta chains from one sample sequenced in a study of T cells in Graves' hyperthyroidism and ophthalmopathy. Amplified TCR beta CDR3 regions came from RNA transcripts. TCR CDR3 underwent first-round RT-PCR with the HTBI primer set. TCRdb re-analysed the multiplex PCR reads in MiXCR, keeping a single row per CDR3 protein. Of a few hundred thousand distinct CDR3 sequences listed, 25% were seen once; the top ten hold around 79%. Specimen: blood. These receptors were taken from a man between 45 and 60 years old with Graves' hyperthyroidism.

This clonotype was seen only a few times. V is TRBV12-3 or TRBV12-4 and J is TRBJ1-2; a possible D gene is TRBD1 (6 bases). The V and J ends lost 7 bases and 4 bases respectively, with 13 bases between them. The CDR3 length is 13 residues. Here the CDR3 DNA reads TGTGCCAGCAACCTACAGGGAATCTATGGCTACACCTTC. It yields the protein CASNLQGIYGYTF.

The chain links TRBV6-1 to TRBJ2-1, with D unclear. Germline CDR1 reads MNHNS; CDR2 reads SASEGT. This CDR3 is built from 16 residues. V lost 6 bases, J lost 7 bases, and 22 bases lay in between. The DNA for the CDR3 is TGTGCCAGCAGGGGGTTCGTGGCTTCTACTTGGAATGAGCAGTTCTTC. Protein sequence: CASRGFVASTWNEQFF.

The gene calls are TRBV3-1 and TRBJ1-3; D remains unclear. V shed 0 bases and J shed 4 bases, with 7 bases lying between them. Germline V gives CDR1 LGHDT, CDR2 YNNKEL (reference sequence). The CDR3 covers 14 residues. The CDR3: CASSQELQGNTIYF. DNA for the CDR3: TGTGCCAGCAGCCAAGAACTTCAAGGAAACACCATATATTTT.

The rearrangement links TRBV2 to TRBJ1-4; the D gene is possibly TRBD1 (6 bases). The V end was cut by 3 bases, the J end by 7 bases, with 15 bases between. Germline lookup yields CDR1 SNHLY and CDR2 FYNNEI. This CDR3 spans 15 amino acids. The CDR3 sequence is CASSEDRGRIEKLFF. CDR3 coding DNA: TGTGCCAGCAGTGAGGATCGGGGGCGGATTGAAAAACTGTTTTTT.

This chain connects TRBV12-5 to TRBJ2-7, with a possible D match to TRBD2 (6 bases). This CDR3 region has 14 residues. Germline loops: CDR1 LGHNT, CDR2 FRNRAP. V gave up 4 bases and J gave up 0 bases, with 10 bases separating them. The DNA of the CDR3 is TGTGCTAGTGGTTCCGGGGGAATCTCCTACGAGCAGTACTTC. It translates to CASGSGGISYEQYF.

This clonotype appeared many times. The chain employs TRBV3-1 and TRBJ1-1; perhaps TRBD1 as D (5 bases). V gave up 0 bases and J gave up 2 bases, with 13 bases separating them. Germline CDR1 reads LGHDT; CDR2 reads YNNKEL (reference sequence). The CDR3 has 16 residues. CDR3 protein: CASSQDSQGPNTEAFF. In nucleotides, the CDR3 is TGTGCCAGCAGCCAAGATTCCCAGGGCCCCAACACTGAAGCTTTCTTT.

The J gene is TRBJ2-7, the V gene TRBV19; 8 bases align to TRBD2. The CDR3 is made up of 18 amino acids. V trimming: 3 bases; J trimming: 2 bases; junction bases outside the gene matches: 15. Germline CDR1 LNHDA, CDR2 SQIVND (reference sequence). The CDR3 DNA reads TGTGCCAGTAGTATTACCCGGGGGAGCGGGAGTTGGCCCTACGAGCAGTACTTC. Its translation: CASSITRGSGSWPYEQYF.

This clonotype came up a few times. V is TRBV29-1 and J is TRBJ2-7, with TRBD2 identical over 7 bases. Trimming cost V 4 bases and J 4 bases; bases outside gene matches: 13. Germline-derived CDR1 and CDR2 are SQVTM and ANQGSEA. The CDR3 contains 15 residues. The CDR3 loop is CSVGIFRLAAYEQYF. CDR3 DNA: TGCAGCGTTGGTATCTTTCGGCTAGCGGCTTACGAGCAGTACTTC.

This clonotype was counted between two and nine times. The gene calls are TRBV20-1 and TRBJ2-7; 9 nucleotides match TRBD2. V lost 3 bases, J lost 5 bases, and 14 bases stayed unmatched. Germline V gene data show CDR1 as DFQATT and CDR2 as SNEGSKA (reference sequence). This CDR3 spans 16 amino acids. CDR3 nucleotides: TGCAGTGCTAGTCCATTGTTGGCGGGAGGGCCCCACGAGCAGTACTTC. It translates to CSASPLLAGGPHEQYF.

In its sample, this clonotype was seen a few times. CDR3 sequence (DNA): TGCAGCGTTAGCACTAGCGGGTCCGCAGATACGCAGTATTTT. This sequence encodes CSVSTSGSADTQYF. The chain recombines TRBV29-1 with TRBJ2-3, with 9 bases matching TRBD2. Germline assignment: CDR1 SQVTM and CDR2 ANQGSEA. The V and J ends lost 5 bases and 4 bases, in that order; junction bases with no gene match: 7. The CDR3 extends over 14 amino acids.

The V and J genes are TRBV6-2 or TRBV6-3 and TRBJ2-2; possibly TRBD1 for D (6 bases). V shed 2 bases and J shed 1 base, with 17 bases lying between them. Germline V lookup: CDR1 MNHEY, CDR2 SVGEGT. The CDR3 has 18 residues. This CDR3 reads CASSYLLTRGMNTGELFF. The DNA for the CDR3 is TGTGCCAGCAGTTACCTTCTGACAAGGGGGATGAACACCGGGGAGCTGTTTTTT.

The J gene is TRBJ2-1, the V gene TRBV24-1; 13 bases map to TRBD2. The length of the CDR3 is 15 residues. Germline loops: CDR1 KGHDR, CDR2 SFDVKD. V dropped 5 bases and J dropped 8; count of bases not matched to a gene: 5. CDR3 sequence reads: CATSGTSGRVHEQFF. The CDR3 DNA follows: TGTGCCACCAGTGGAACTAGCGGGAGGGTTCATGAGCAGTTCTTC.

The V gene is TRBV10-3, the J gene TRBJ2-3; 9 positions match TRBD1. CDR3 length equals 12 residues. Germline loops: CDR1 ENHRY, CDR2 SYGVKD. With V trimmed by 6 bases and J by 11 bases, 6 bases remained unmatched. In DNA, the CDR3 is TGTGCCATCAGCGGGGACAGGGACAGGCAGTATTTT. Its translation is CAISGDRDRQYF.

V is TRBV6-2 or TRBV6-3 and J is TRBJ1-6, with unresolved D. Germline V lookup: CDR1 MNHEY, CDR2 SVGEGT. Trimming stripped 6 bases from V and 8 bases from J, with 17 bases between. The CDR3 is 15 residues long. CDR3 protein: CASSRPGTSDSPLHF. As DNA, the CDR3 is TGTGCCAGCAGCCGACCGGGCACCTCTGATTCACCCCTCCACTTT.

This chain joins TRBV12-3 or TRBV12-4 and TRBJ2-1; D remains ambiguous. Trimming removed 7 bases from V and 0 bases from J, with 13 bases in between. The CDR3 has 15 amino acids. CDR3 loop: CASMSRRSSYNEQFF. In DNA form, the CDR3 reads TGTGCCAGCATGTCGAGACGAAGCTCCTACAATGAGCAGTTCTTC.

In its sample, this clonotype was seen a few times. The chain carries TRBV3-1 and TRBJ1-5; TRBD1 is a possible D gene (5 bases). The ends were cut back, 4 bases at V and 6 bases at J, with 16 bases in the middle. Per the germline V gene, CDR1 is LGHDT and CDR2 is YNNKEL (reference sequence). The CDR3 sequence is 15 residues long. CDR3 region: CASSPGGGVGQPQHF. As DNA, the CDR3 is TGTGCCAGCAGCCCGGGGGGGGGAGTGGGTCAGCCCCAGCATTTT.

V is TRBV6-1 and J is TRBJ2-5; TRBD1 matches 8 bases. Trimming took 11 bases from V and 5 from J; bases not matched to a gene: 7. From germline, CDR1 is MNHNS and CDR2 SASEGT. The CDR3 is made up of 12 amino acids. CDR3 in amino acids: CAGAGGSETQYF. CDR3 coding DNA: TGTGCCGGGGCAGGGGGCTCGGAGACCCAGTACTTC.

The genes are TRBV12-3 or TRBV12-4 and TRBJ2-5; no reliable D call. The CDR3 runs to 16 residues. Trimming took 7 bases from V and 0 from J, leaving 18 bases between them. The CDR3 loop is CASNPRGPPDQETQYF. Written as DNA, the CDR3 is TGTGCCAGCAACCCTCGAGGACCCCCAGACCAAGAGACCCAGTACTTC.

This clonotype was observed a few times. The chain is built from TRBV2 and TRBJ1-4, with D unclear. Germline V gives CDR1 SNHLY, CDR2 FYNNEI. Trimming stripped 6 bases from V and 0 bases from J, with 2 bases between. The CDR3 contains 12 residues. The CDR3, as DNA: TGTGCCAGCAGCGCAACTAATGAAAAACTGTTTTTT. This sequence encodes CASSATNEKLFF.

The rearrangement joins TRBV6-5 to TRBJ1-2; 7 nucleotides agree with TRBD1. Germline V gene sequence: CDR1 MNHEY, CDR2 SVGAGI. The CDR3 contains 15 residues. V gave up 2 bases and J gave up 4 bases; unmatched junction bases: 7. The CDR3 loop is CASSYTKQGIYGYTF. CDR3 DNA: TGTGCCAGCAGTTACACAAAACAGGGGATCTATGGCTACACCTTC.

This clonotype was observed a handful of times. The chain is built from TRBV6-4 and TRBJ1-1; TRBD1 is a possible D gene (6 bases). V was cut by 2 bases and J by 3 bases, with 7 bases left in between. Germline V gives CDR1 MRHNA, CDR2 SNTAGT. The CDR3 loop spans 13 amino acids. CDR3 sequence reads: CASSDRQDTEAFF. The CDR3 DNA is TGTGCCAGCAGTGACCGACAGGACACTGAAGCTTTCTTT.

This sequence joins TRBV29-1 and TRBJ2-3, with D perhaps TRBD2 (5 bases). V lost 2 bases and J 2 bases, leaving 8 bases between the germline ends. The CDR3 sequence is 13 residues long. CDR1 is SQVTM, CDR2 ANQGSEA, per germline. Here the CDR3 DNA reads TGCAGCGTTGAATCGGGGTTCACAGATACGCAGTATTTT. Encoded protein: CSVESGFTDTQYF.

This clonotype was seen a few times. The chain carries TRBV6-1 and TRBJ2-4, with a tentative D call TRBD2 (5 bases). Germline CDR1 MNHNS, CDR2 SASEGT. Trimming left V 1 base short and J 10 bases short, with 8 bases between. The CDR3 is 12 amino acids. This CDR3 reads CASSEEAGIQYF. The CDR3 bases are TGTGCCAGCAGTGAAGAGGCGGGTATTCAGTACTTC.

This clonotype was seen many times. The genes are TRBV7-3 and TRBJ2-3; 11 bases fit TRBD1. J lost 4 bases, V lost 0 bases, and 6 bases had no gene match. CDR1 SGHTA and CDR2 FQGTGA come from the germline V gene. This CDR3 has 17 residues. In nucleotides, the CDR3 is TGTGCCAGCAGCTTAACGCGCAGGACAGGGGGCGCAGATACGCAGTATTTT. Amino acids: CASSLTRRTGGADTQYF.

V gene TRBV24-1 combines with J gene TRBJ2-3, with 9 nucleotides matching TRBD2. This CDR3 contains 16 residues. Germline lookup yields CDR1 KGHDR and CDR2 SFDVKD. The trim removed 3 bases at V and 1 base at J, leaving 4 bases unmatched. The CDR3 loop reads CATSDALAGRTDTQYF. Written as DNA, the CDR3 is TGTGCCACCAGTGATGCACTAGCGGGTCGCACAGATACGCAGTATTTT.

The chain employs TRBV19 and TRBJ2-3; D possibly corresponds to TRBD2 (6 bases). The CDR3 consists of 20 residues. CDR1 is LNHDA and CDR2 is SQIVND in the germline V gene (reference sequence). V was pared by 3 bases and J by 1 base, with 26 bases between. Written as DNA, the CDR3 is TGTGCCAGTAGTATCCGGGTACTCGGGGGAGTGGGATCAGGCACAGATACGCAGTATTTT. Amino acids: CASSIRVLGGVGSGTDTQYF.

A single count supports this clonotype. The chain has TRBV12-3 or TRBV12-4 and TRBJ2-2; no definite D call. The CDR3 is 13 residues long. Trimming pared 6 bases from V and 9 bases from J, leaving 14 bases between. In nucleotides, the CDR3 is TGTGCCAGCAGAGATGACAACGATAGGGAGCTGTTTTTT. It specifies CASRDDNDRELFF.